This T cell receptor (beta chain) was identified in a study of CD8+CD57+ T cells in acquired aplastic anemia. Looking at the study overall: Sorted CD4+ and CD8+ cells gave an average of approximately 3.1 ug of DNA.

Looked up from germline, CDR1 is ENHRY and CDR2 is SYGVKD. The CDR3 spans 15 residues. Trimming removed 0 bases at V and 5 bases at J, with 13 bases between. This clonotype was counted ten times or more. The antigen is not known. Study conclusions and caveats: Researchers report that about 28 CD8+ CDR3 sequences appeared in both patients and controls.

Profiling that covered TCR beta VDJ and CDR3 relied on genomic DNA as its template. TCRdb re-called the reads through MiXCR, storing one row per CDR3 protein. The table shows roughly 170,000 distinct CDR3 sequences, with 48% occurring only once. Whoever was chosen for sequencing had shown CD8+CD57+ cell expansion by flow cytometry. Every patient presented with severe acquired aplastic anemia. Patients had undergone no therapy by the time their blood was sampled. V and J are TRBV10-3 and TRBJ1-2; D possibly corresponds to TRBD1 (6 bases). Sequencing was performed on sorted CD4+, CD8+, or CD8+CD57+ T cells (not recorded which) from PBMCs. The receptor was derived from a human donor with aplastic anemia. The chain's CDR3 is CAISESQLQGYGYTF. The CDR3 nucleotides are TGTGCCATCAGTGAGTCCCAACTACAGGGATATGGCTACACCTTC.